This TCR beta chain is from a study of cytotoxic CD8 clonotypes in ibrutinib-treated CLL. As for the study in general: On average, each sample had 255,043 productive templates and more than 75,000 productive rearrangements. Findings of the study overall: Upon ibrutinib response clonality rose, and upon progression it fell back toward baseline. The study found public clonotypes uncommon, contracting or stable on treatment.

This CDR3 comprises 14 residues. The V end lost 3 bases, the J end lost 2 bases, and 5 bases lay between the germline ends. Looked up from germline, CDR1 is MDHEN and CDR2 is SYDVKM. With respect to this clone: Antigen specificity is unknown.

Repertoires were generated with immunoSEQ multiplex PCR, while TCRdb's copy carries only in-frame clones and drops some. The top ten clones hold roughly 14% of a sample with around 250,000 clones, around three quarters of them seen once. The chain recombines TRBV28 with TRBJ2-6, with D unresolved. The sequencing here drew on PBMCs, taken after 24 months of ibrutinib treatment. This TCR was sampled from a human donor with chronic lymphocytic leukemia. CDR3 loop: CASSFDTGANVLTF. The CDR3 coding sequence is TGTGCCAGCAGTTTCGACACTGGGGCCAACGTCCTGACTTTC. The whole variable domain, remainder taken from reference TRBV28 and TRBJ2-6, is DVKVTQSSRYLVKRTGEKVFLECVQDMDHENMFWYRQDPGLGLRLIYFSYDVKMKEKGDIPEGYSVSREKKERFSLILESASTNQTSMYLCASSFDTGANVLTFGAGSRLTVL.